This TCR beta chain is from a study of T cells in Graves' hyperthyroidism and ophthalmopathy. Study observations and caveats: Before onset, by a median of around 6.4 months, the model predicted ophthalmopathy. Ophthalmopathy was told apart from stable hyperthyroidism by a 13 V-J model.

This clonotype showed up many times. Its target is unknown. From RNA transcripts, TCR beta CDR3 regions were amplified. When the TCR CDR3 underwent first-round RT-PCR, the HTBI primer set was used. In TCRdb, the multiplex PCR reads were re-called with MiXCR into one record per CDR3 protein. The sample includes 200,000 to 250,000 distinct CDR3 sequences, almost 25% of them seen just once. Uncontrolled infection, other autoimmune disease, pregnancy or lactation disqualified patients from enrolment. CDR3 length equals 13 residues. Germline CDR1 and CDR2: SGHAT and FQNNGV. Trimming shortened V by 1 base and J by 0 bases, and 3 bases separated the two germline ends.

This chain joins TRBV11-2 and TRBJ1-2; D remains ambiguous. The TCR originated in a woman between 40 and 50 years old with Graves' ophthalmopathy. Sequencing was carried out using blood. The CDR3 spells CASSLGTNYGYTF. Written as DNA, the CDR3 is TGTGCCAGCAGCTTAGGGACTAACTATGGCTACACCTTC.